The 20 T cell receptor beta chains below come from one sample, sequenced in a study of control samples from healthy donors and cancer patients. TCRdb's copy holds only in-frame clones and misses some; the assay was immunoSEQ multiplex PCR. The sample has roughly 150,000 clones, approximately 93% seen once; the top ten hold about 5.8%. The sample comprised blood. Receptors originate from a man aged 18 to 30 in good health.

V usage is TRBV28 and J usage is TRBJ1-5; TRBD1 agrees at 10 bases. This CDR3 has 14 residues. V dropped 10 bases and J dropped 3; count of bases not matched to a gene: 6. Looked up from germline, CDR1 is MDHEN and CDR2 is SYDVKM. The CDR3 nucleotides read TGTGCCATTCAAGGACAGGGGGTCAATCAGCCCCAGCATTTT. It is translated as CAIQGQGVNQPQHF.

V is TRBV6-5 and J is TRBJ1-2; D gene uncertain. The germline gives CDR1 MNHEY, CDR2 SVGAGI. The V and J ends lost 8 bases and 8 bases respectively, with 9 bases between them. The CDR3 spans 10 residues. The CDR3 loop is CASFRRGYTF. In nucleotides, the CDR3 is TGTGCCAGCTTTAGGCGGGGCTACACCTTC.

This chain joins TRBV6-5 and TRBJ1-1; possibly TRBD1 for D (5 bases). This CDR3 is 14 amino acids long. CDR1 is MNHEY and CDR2 is SVGAGI in the germline V gene. Between the trimmed V and J ends, which lost 6 bases and 3 bases, there was a span of 14 bases. The CDR3: CASSRTRWDTEAFF. Written as DNA, the CDR3 is TGTGCCAGCAGCCGGACACGTTGGGACACTGAAGCTTTCTTT.

This chain links TRBV7-2 with TRBJ1-3; tentative D call: TRBD1 (5 bases). CDR3 length: 18 amino acids. The ends were cut back, 0 bases at V and 3 bases at J, with 18 bases in the middle. Germline CDR1 and CDR2: SGHTA and FQGNSA. CDR3 region: CASSLAPFGTGGGNTIYF. The CDR3 coding sequence is TGTGCCAGCAGCTTAGCGCCCTTCGGGACCGGGGGTGGAAACACCATATATTTT. Drawing the rest from reference TRBV7-2 and TRBJ1-3, the complete variable domain is GAGVSQSPSNKVTEKGKDVELRCDPISGHTALYWYRQSLGQGLEFLIYFQGNSAPDKSGLPSDRFSAERTGGSVSTLTIQRTQQEDSAVYLCASSLAPFGTGGGNTIYFGEGSWLTVV.

This chain joins TRBV3-1 (or the pseudogene TRBV3-2) and TRBJ2-1, with no clear D. CDR1 is LGHDT, CDR2 YNNKEL, per germline (reference sequence). Trimming removed 2 bases at V and 4 bases at J, with 3 bases between. This CDR3 is built from 12 residues. The CDR3, as DNA: TGTGCCAGCAGCCAATTATACAATGAGCAGTTCTTC. Protein: CASSQLYNEQFF.

V usage is TRBV7-6 and J usage is TRBJ2-1, with D unclear. V was trimmed by 5 bases and J by 7 bases, leaving 6 bases between them. The CDR3 runs 11 residues. Germline loops: CDR1 SGHVS, CDR2 FNYEAQ. The DNA of the CDR3 is TGTGCCAGCAGCCTGGAAAATGAGCAGTTCTTC. Protein sequence: CASSLENEQFF.

A single count supports this clone. J is TRBJ1-1 and V is TRBV7-9; D is undetermined. The CDR3 length is 15 residues. Trimming left V 6 bases short and J 6 bases short, with 20 bases between. CDR1 and CDR2 from the germline V gene are SEHNR and FQNEAQ (reference sequence). The DNA of the CDR3 is TGTGCCAGCAGTCGCTACTCTAGAGCGGGCCCTGAAGCTTTCTTT. It codes for CASSRYSRAGPEAFF.

This chain uses TRBV6-4 with TRBJ2-7, with 10 bases fitting TRBD2. The CDR3 is 17 residues long. CDR1 and CDR2 (germline): MRHNA, SNTAGT. V shed 3 bases, J shed 5 bases, and the junction held 13 bases outside the gene matches. CDR3 sequence: CASSETSGRARTHEQYF. The CDR3 DNA reads as TGTGCCAGCAGTGAAACCAGCGGGAGGGCCCGAACCCACGAGCAGTACTTC.

The chain combines TRBV19 with TRBJ1-4; 10 bases line up with TRBD1. CDR1 is LNHDA and CDR2 is SQIVND in the germline V gene (reference sequence). This CDR3 contains 14 residues. The ends lost 10 bases at V and 5 bases at J; junction bases unmatched: 7. CDR3 sequence: CATKRGQGNEKLFF. CDR3 DNA: TGTGCCACGAAACGGGGACAGGGGAATGAAAAACTGTTTTTT.

The chain combines TRBV9 with TRBJ1-5; TRBD1 is a possible D gene (5 bases). Per the germline V gene, CDR1 is SGDLS and CDR2 is YYNGEE. The CDR3 spans 15 residues. V lost 0 bases and J lost 4, with 11 bases in between. The chain's CDR3 is CASSVGGTPNQPQHF. The CDR3 DNA sequence: TGTGCCAGCAGCGTAGGGGGGACTCCAAATCAGCCCCAGCATTTT. The whole variable domain, remainder taken from reference TRBV9 and TRBJ1-5, is DSGVTQTPKHLITATGQRVTLRCSPRSGDLSVYWYQQSLDQGLQFLIQYYNGEERAKGNILERFSAQQFPDLHSELNLSSLELGDSALYFCASSVGGTPNQPQHFGDGTRLSIL.

The count of this clone is one. This sequence joins TRBV10-3 and TRBJ1-5; D not certain. V lost 6 bases and J 3 bases, leaving 12 bases between the germline ends. This CDR3 is built from 14 residues. The germline V gene encodes CDR1 ENHRY and CDR2 SYGVKD. CDR3 DNA: TGTGCCATCAGCCCAACTAATATCAATCAGCCCCAGCATTTT. This sequence encodes CAISPTNINQPQHF.

This clone was seen only once. The chain joins TRBV10-1 to TRBJ1-3; perhaps TRBD1 as D (5 bases). Germline lookup yields CDR1 WNHNN and CDR2 SYGVQD (reference sequence). V lost 11 bases to trimming and J lost 2 bases, with 16 bases between them. The CDR3 sequence is 14 residues long. CDR3 DNA sequence: TGCGCCGGATGGAGGGGCGATGCTGGAAACACCATATATTTT. This gives the protein CAGWRGDAGNTIYF.

The chain employs TRBV27 and TRBJ2-7, with a tentative D call TRBD2 (7 bases). Germline CDR1 is MNHEY and CDR2 is SMNVEV (reference sequence). The V gene lost 2 bases and the J gene lost 0 bases, with 11 bases spanning the gap. The CDR3 extends over 15 amino acids. The CDR3 protein is CASSLRGGSSYEQYF. The CDR3 DNA is TGTGCCAGCAGTTTAAGGGGGGGGAGCTCCTACGAGCAGTACTTC.

The rearrangement links TRBV2 to TRBJ2-5; D remains ambiguous. With 4 bases removed from V and 1 base from J, the gap between germline ends came to 13 bases. The germline V gene has CDR1 SNHLY and CDR2 FYNNEI. The CDR3 runs 15 residues. The CDR3 loop reads CASSVGLRAQETQYF. The CDR3 DNA is TGTGCCAGCAGTGTAGGGCTACGGGCCCAAGAGACCCAGTACTTC.

The V call is TRBV24-1, the J call TRBJ2-7; possible D gene TRBD2, 7 bases. The CDR3 runs to 16 residues. Trimming took off 0 bases at V and 2 bases at J, with 13 bases between the two ends. Germline V gives CDR1 KGHDR, CDR2 SFDVKD. The CDR3 region has the DNA TGTGCCACCAGTGATTTGTCGCGGGGGACACCCTACGAGCAGTACTTC. Translating it yields CATSDLSRGTPYEQYF.

The gene calls are TRBV5-1 and TRBJ2-3; TRBD2 is a possible D gene (5 bases). This CDR3 region has 12 residues. V lost 4 bases to trimming and J lost 11 bases, with 14 bases between them. Germline V gene sequence: CDR1 SGHRS, CDR2 YFSETQ. CDR3 region: CASSPGEGRQYF. The CDR3 DNA reads as TGCGCCAGCAGCCCCGGAGAGGGCAGGCAGTATTTT.

This clone counts as medium-sized. The V call is TRBV6-5, the J call TRBJ1-1; D is undetermined. Per germline, CDR1 MNHEY and CDR2 SVGAGI. V was trimmed by 0 bases and J by 0 bases, leaving 8 bases between them. The CDR3 is 15 residues long. The CDR3, as DNA: TGTGCCAGCAGTTACTCCAGCAACATGAACACTGAAGCTTTCTTT. It specifies CASSYSSNMNTEAFF.

V gene TRBV19 combines with J gene TRBJ2-3; 9 bases are a match to TRBD2. This CDR3 spans 15 amino acids. The ends lost 6 bases at V and 7 bases at J; junction bases unmatched: 11. Germline V gene data show CDR1 as LNHDA and CDR2 as SQIVND (reference sequence). The CDR3 nucleotides read TGTGCCAGTAGCCCAACCGGGACTAGCTCACATACGCAGTATTTT. Amino acids: CASSPTGTSSHTQYF.

This chain joins TRBV7-8 and TRBJ2-7, with 9 bases that match TRBD2. With 6 bases clipped from V and 1 base from J, the junction kept 7 bases outside the gene matches. Germline V CDR1 and CDR2: SGHVS, FQNEAQ. The CDR3 contains 15 residues. This CDR3 is CASRHTSGRSYEQYF. In DNA form, the CDR3 reads TGTGCCAGCAGACATACTAGCGGGCGGTCCTACGAGCAGTACTTC. The full variable domain, completed using reference TRBV7-8 and TRBJ2-7, is GAGVSQSPRYKVAKRGQDVALRCDPISGHVSLFWYQQALGQGPEFLTYFQNEAQLDKSGLPSDRFFAERPEGSVSTLKIQRTQQEDSAVYLCASRHTSGRSYEQYFGPGTRLTVT.

On this clone: The junction departs from germline at one end; a sequencing error may be responsible. This chain joins TRBV7-7 and TRBJ2-5; TRBD2 agrees at 9 bases. Germline CDR1 is SSHAT and CDR2 is FNYEAQ (reference sequence). This CDR3 has 16 amino acids. CDR3 region: CASSLLVAGDQETQYF. The DNA of the CDR3 is TGTGCTAGCAGCTTACTGGTAGCGGGGGACCAAGAGACCCAGTACTTC.